The text below deals with one T cell receptor (beta chain). In nominal health when sampled, donors likely had unrecorded immune exposures nonetheless. A multiplex PCR was run with 60 Vbeta primers and 13 Jbeta primers. Measured with immunoSEQ multiplex PCR; TCRdb has only the in-frame clones, and not every one. The table has 150,000 to 200,000 clones, around 86% seen once; the top ten hold approximately 6.5%. Germline CDR1 and CDR2: MNHEY and SVGAGI. The CDR3 is 15 amino acids. V lost 6 bases to trimming and J lost 0 bases, with 12 bases between them. The data stem from a study of cytomegalovirus exposure and HLA in healthy donors. Looking at the study overall: Earlier work reported 117 million unique TCR beta sequences from about 170 million T cells.

Sequencing was carried out using PBMCs. The chain couples TRBV6-5 to TRBJ1-3; a possible D gene is TRBD1 (6 bases). The receptor comes from a woman aged 45-60 years in good health and CMV-seropositive. The DNA for the CDR3 is TGTGCCAGCAGCGTTGGGACAAACTCTGGAAACACCATATATTTT. Protein sequence: CASSVGTNSGNTIYF.